The 3 T cell receptor beta chains below all came from one sample that was sequenced in a study of CD8 T cells in ankylosing spondylitis (dated by TCRdb to 2016 to 2017). The library was obtained by 5' RACE. The instrument given in TCRdb is Illumina HiSeq 2500. TCRdb's own reprocessing of the public reads used fastp at Q25 and MiXCR and kept productive beta chains. Records with the same CDR3 protein are collapsed into one entry carrying the most frequent genes and DNA. Across this sample there are approximately 260,000 distinct CDR3 sequences, with about 18% seen only once. Roughly a third of the sample is taken by the ten largest. Input material: blood, either unsorted or a sorted T cell fraction (not recorded which). The receptors were gathered from a male donor with ankylosing spondylitis or in good health (not recorded which).

This clonotype was seen many times. This chain links TRBV7-8 with TRBJ2-1; D possibly corresponds to TRBD1 (6 bases). Germline V gene data show CDR1 as SGHVS and CDR2 as FQNEAQ. CDR3 length: 11 amino acids. V was trimmed by 5 bases and J by 15 bases, leaving 14 bases between them. CDR3 region: CASSTNRVWFF. Here the CDR3 DNA reads TGTGCCAGCAGCACAAACAGGGTGTGGTTCTTC.

This clonotype has a handful of counts. The chain couples TRBV2 to TRBJ1-4; 9 bases agree with TRBD1. The CDR3 extends over 15 amino acids. Germline loops: CDR1 SNHLY, CDR2 FYNNEI. The junction had 6 bases not matched to a gene; V was cut back by 3 bases and J by 7 bases. The CDR3 protein is CASSDGTGKAEKLFF. CDR3 DNA: TGTGCCAGCAGTGACGGGACAGGGAAGGCTGAAAAACTGTTTTTT.

This clonotype was detected only a few times. The chain has TRBV12-3 or TRBV12-4 and TRBJ2-5; no clear D gene. The CDR3 covers 13 residues. Between the trimmed V and J ends, which lost 5 bases and 5 bases, there was a span of 12 bases. CDR3 protein: CASSTYVSETQYF. DNA for the CDR3: TGTGCCAGCAGTACCTACGTTTCGGAGACCCAGTACTTC.